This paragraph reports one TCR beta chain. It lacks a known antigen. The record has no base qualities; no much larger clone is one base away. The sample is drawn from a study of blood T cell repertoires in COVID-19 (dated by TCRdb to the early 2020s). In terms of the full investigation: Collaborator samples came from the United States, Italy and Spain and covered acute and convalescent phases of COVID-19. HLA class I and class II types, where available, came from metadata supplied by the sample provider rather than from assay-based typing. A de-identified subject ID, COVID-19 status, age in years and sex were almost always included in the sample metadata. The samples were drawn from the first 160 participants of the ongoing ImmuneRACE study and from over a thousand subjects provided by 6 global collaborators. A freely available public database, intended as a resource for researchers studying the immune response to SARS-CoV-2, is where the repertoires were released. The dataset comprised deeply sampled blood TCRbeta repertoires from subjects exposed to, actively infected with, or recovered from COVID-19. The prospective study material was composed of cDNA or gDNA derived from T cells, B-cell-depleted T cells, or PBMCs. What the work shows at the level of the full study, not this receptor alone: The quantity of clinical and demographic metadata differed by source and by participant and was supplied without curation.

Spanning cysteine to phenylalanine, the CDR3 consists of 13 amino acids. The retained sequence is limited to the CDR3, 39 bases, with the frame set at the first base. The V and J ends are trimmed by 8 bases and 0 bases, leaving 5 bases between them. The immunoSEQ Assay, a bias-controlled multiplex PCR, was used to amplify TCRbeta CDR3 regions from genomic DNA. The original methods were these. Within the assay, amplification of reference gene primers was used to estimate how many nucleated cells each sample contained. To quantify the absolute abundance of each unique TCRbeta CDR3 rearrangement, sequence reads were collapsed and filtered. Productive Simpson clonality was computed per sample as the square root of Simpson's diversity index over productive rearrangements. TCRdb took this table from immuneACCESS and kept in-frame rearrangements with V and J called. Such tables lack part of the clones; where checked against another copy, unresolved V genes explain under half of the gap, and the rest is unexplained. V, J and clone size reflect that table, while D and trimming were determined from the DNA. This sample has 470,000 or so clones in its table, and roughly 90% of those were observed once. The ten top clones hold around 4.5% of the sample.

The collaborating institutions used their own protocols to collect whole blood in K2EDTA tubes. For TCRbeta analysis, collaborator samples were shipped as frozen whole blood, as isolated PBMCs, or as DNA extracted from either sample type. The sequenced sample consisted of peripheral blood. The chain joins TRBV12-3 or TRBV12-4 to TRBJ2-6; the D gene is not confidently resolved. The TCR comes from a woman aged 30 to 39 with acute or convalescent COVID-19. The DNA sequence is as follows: TGTGCCAGCGCTAACTCTGGGGCCAACGTCCTGACTTTC. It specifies CASANSGANVLTF.